This T cell receptor (beta chain) was sequenced in a study of blood T cell repertoires in COVID-19. Looking at the study overall: PBMCs, B-cell-depleted T cells, or T cells were the source of the cDNA or gDNA that made up the material.

This CDR3 is 16 amino acids long. V trimming: 4 bases; J trimming: 6 bases; junction bases outside the gene matches: 11. Germline V lookup: CDR1 KGHDR, CDR2 SFDVKD. This clone was observed a single time. In the study's own analysis: How many nucleated cells were present was estimated from reference gene primer amplification. Using immunoSEQ multiplex PCR, the repertoire was profiled, and TCRdb retains in-frame clones only, with some absent. V and J calls and clone size follow that table, whereas D and trimming were derived from the DNA. The table lists tens of thousands of clones, approximately 83% of them singletons.

This rearrangement joins TRBV24-1 to TRBJ2-3; 8 nucleotides agree with TRBD2. Material: peripheral blood. This receptor was taken from a woman aged 80 or older with COVID-19, enrolled during active disease. The CDR3 coding sequence is TGTGCCACCAGTGAGGCTAGCGGGCGGTTCAGGGATACGCAGTATTTT. Its protein is CATSEASGRFRDTQYF.